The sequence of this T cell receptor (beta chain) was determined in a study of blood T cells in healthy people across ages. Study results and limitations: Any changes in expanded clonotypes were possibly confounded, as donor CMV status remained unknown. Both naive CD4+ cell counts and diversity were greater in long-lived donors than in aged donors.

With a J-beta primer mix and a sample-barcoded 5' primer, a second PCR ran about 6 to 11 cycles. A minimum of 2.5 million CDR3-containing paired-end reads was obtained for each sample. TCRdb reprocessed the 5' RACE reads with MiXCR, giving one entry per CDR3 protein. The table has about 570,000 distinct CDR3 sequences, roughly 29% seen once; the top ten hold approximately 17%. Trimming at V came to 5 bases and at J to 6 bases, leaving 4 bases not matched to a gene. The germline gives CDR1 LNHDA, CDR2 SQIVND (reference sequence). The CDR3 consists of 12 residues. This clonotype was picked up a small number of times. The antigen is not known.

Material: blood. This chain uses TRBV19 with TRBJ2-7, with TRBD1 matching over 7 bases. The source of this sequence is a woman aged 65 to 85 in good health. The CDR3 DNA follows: TGTGCCAGTAGTTTCGACAGGGCCGAGCAGTACTTC. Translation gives CASSFDRAEQYF.